This TCR beta chain was sequenced for a study of molecular identifiers for immune sequencing clone quantification. The bulk TCR libraries were made with methods described before and with listed TCR primers. TCRdb ran MiXCR on the PCR reads and lists one entry per CDR3 protein. In the table there are about 510,000 distinct CDR3 sequences, under 30% of which are singletons. For naive CD8 T cells, sorting used the CD8+CD4-CCR7+CD45RA+ phenotype. This clonotype originated in a human donor in good health. Some libraries in this study had Jurkat cell RNA spiked in. Material for sequencing was naive CD8+ T cells from blood, with Jurkat cell RNA spiked in. Subset denoted: FACS-sorted CD8+CD4-CCR7+CD45RA+ naive T cells.

CDR3 sequence reads: CSAFDRLDRYEQYF. The CDR3 DNA reads TGCAGTGCTTTCGACAGGCTAGACCGTTACGAGCAGTACTTC. The chain couples TRBV20-1 to TRBJ2-7; TRBD1 is a possible D gene (6 bases). The CDR3 has 14 amino acids. CDR1 DFQATT and CDR2 SNEGSKA come from the germline V gene (reference sequence). Trimming left V 5 bases short and J 4 bases short, with 18 bases between.